The next 21 T cell receptor beta chains were all read from a single sample in a study of T cells in Graves' hyperthyroidism and ophthalmopathy. Amplification yielded TCR beta CDR3 regions, with RNA transcripts as the source. TCR CDR3 regions were first amplified by RT-PCR with HTBI primers. Using its own MiXCR run on the multiplex PCR reads, TCRdb lists one record per CDR3 protein. The sample consists of around 520,000 distinct CDR3 sequences, around 22% of them appearing once. Sequenced input: blood. The receptors were sampled from a young woman with Graves' ophthalmopathy.

V is TRBV10-3 and J is TRBJ2-5, with 7 bases matching TRBD1. The CDR3 spans 17 residues. The V gene's germline CDR1 is ENHRY and CDR2 SYGVKD. Trimming cost V 3 bases and J 2 bases; bases outside gene matches: 12. CDR3 region: CAISEEPGGLRQETQYF. Written as DNA, the CDR3 is TGTGCCATCAGTGAAGAACCAGGGGGATTGAGGCAAGAGACCCAGTACTTC.

This clonotype was observed at least ten times. The rearrangement links TRBV12-3 or TRBV12-4 to TRBJ2-5; the D is unclear. The CDR3 extends over 14 amino acids. V lost 3 bases and J 2 bases, leaving 10 bases between the germline ends. The CDR3: CASSLVWKQETQYF. CDR3 nucleotide sequence: TGTGCCAGCAGTTTGGTGTGGAAACAAGAGACCCAGTACTTC.

This clonotype was detected ten times or more. This sequence joins TRBV28 and TRBJ1-1; D remains ambiguous. Between the trimmed V and J ends, which lost 3 bases and 0 bases, there was a span of 8 bases. The CDR3 totals 14 residues. The germline gives CDR1 MDHEN, CDR2 SYDVKM. CDR3 nucleotide sequence: TGTGCCAGCAGTTTGTTACTTCTGAACACTGAAGCTTTCTTT. Its translation is CASSLLLLNTEAFF.

There are many counts of this clonotype. V is TRBV30 and J is TRBJ2-7; 10 bases align to TRBD2. Trimming took 3 bases from V and 3 from J; bases not matched to a gene: 2. CDR1 and CDR2 from the germline V gene are GTSNPN and SVGIG (reference sequence). The CDR3 covers 13 residues. The CDR3 here is CAWRSGGVYEQYF. CDR3 nucleotides: TGTGCCTGGAGAAGCGGGGGGGTCTACGAGCAGTACTTC.

This clonotype was seen at least ten times. The gene calls are TRBV19 and TRBJ2-2, with 7 bases matching TRBD1. This CDR3 has 18 amino acids. Germline V gene data show CDR1 as LNHDA and CDR2 as SQIVND (reference sequence). J gave up 1 base and V 7 bases, and 15 bases lay outside the gene matches. Here the CDR3 DNA reads TGTGCCAGTACCCGACCGGGACAGCGACCATTGAACACCGGGGAGCTGTTTTTT. Translating it yields CASTRPGQRPLNTGELFF.

The chain is built from TRBV5-8 and TRBJ1-3; D not certain. Germline V gives CDR1 SGHTS, CDR2 YDEGEE. The CDR3 extends over 13 amino acids. V lost 1 base to trimming and J lost 8 bases, with 10 bases between them. In nucleotides, the CDR3 is TGTGCCAGCAGCTTGAGTTTTGCCGACACCATATATTTT. The encoded protein is CASSLSFADTIYF. Full variable domain (missing parts from reference TRBV5-8 and TRBJ1-3): EAGVTQSPTHLIKTRGQQATLRCSPISGHTSVYWYQQALGLGLQFLLWYDEGEERNRGNFPPRFSGRQFPNYSSELNVNALELEDSALYLCASSLSFADTIYFGEGSWLTVV.

CDR3 sequence (DNA): TGCAGTGCTAGAGACGGGACAAAACTTAACACCGGGGAGCTGTTTTTT. Encoded protein: CSARDGTKLNTGELFF. The gene calls are TRBV20-1 and TRBJ2-2; D is perhaps TRBD1 (6 bases). The CDR3 runs 16 residues. Trimming pared 0 bases from V and 2 bases from J, leaving 13 bases between. Germline CDR1 is DFQATT and CDR2 is SNEGSKA (reference sequence).

The sample holds many counts of this clonotype. This may arise from a read error, as a much more abundant clone is one base away. The V call is TRBV6-2 or TRBV6-3, the J call TRBJ2-2; D not resolved. This CDR3 spans 12 amino acids. Looked up from germline, CDR1 is MNHEY and CDR2 is SVGEGT. V lost 4 bases, J lost 9 bases, and 9 bases lay in between. CDR3 sequence (DNA): TGTGCCAGCAGTTGCATCGGCCGGGAGCTGTTTTTT. Translation gives CASSCIGRELFF.

In its sample, this clonotype was seen many times. This sequence joins TRBV11-2 and TRBJ2-7; 8 bases are shared with TRBD1. CDR1 SGHAT and CDR2 FQNNGV come from the germline V gene. V gave up 2 bases and J gave up 4 bases; unmatched junction bases: 4. The CDR3 consists of 14 residues. CDR3: CASSLYTGGYEQYF. DNA for the CDR3: TGTGCCAGCAGCTTATATACAGGGGGTTACGAGCAGTACTTC.

This clonotype was counted between two and nine times. One junction end disagrees with the germline gene, perhaps due to a read error. V gene TRBV6-2 or TRBV6-3 combines with J gene TRBJ2-7, with unresolved D. The CDR3 length is 13 residues. Germline CDR1 and CDR2: MNHEY and SVGEGT. This CDR3 is CASTTVGTYDQYF. The CDR3 DNA reads as TGTGCCAGCACTACTGTCGGAACCTACGATCAGTACTTC.

The genes are TRBV30 and TRBJ1-1, with 9 bases lining up with TRBD1. This CDR3 contains 13 residues. CDR1 GTSNPN and CDR2 SVGIG come from the germline V gene (reference sequence). With 6 bases clipped from V and 4 bases from J, the junction kept 6 bases outside the gene matches. CDR3 in amino acids: CACGDRVSTEAFF. CDR3 bases: TGTGCCTGCGGGGACAGGGTGAGCACTGAAGCTTTCTTT.

CDR3 DNA: TGTGCCAGCAACCCGGGAGGCTCAGGGGAGCTGTTTTTT. It translates to CASNPGGSGELFF. This rearrangement joins TRBV12-3 or TRBV12-4 to TRBJ2-2, with 7 positions matching TRBD2. V trimming: 7 bases; J trimming: 8 bases; junction bases outside the gene matches: 7. The CDR3 runs 13 residues.

This clonotype was seen repeatedly, ten times or more. This chain joins TRBV6-2 or TRBV6-3 and TRBJ2-7; D remains ambiguous. The germline V and J ends were trimmed by 2 bases and 7 bases, with 12 bases remaining between them. The CDR3 spans 13 residues. CDR1 and CDR2 from the germline V gene are MNHEY and SVGEGT. CDR3 protein: CASSYAHAREQYF. CDR3 in DNA: TGTGCCAGCAGTTACGCGCACGCACGAGAGCAGTACTTC.

This clonotype came up many times. This sequence joins TRBV12-3 or TRBV12-4 and TRBJ1-2; D is unclear. The CDR3 runs to 16 residues. The V gene lost 1 base and the J gene lost 4 bases, with 16 bases spanning the gap. The CDR3 region is CASSLGERGPTYGYTF. CDR3 nucleotide sequence: TGTGCCAGCAGTTTAGGGGAGCGGGGTCCCACCTATGGCTACACCTTC.

This chain joins TRBV2 and TRBJ1-1; D not resolved. The germline CDR1 and CDR2 sequences are SNHLY and FYNNEI. V lost 0 bases and J 1 base, leaving 9 bases between the germline ends. The length of the CDR3 is 15 residues. The CDR3 nucleotides are TGTGCCAGCAGTGAAGCTTGGGTAGGGAACACTGAAGCTTTCTTT. Its translation: CASSEAWVGNTEAFF.

The V and J genes are TRBV19 and TRBJ2-2; a possible D gene is TRBD2 (6 bases). The CDR3 is 15 amino acids. The ends were cut back, 9 bases at V and 6 bases at J, with 20 bases in the middle. CDR1 is LNHDA and CDR2 is SQIVND in the germline V gene (reference sequence). In DNA, the CDR3 is TGTGCCAGCAACCCATATCGCGGGGCTCCCGGGGAGCTGTTTTTT. As protein: CASNPYRGAPGELFF.

The table lists this clonotype with many counts. The rearrangement uses TRBV19 and TRBJ1-3, with no clear D. The germline V gene has CDR1 LNHDA and CDR2 SQIVND (reference sequence). The CDR3 sequence is 18 residues long. The V end lost 0 bases, the J end lost 0 bases, and 15 bases lay between the germline ends. The CDR3 loop is CASSIDLSTANSGNTIYF. The CDR3 nucleotides read TGTGCCAGTAGTATAGATCTCAGCACCGCTAACTCTGGAAACACCATATATTTT.

This clonotype was observed at least ten times. The CDR3 bases are TGTGCCAGCTCACCACGTCCAGAATTGAACACTGAAGCTTTCTTT. Protein sequence: CASSPRPELNTEAFF. The chain has TRBV18 and TRBJ1-1, with D uncertain. The CDR3 contains 15 residues. Per germline, CDR1 KGHSH and CDR2 LQKENI. V was trimmed by 1 base and J by 0 bases, leaving 9 bases between them.

Of note for this clonotype: Relative to the germline gene, one junction end is altered; a read error may explain this. V is TRBV20-1 and J is TRBJ2-7; TRBD2 matches 13 bases. The CDR3 runs to 16 residues. Germline-derived CDR1 and CDR2 are DFQATT and SNEGSKA (reference sequence). The CDR3 region is CGATGLAGRSSYEQYF. CDR3 bases: TGCGGTGCTACGGGACTAGCGGGGAGGAGCTCCTACGAGCAGTACTTC.

Many counts were recorded for this clonotype. The chain has TRBV11-2 and TRBJ2-6; unclear D gene. The CDR3 consists of 16 residues. Germline V gene data show CDR1 as SGHAT and CDR2 as FQNNGV. V was clipped by 7 bases and J by 1 base, with 14 bases between them. CDR3 amino acids: CASTALRASGANVLTF. The CDR3 nucleotides are TGTGCCAGCACCGCTTTACGGGCGTCTGGGGCCAACGTCCTGACTTTC.

This clonotype came up many times. V usage is TRBV6-5 and J usage is TRBJ1-1; D might be TRBD1 (5 bases). The CDR3 consists of 13 residues. V was shortened by 4 bases and J by 11 bases, with 17 bases between the two germline ends. Per germline, CDR1 MNHEY and CDR2 SVGAGI. The CDR3 loop reads CASSSTGGLDAFF. CDR3 DNA: TGTGCCAGCAGTTCCACTGGGGGTTTGGACGCTTTCTTT.